The 30 T cell receptor beta chains presented below share a single source sample, sequenced in a study of T cell changes during pregnancy in multiple sclerosis. Libraries were prepared by immunoSEQ multiplex PCR; TCRdb keeps only in-frame clonotypes and omits some of them. The table shows approximately 24,000 clones, with more than 80% occurring only once. Here the sequenced sample was CD8+ T cells from peripheral blood mononuclear cells, taken in the first trimester of pregnancy. These receptors were collected from a female donor in good health, enrolled as a control in a pregnancy study.

The V and J genes are TRBV27 and TRBJ2-5; D is unclear. V was clipped by 6 bases and J by 11 bases, with 16 bases between them. CDR1 is MNHEY and CDR2 is SMNVEV in the germline V gene (reference sequence). This CDR3 has 12 amino acids. The CDR3 protein is CASSSLSGSQYF. The CDR3 DNA follows: TGTGCCAGCAGCTCTTTATCAGGTTCTCAGTACTTC.

This clone showed up just once. This chain uses TRBV13 with TRBJ2-3; 8 nucleotides agree with TRBD2. The V gene end was trimmed by 1 base and the J gene end by 4 bases; junction bases not matched to a gene: 7. Germline V CDR1 and CDR2: PRHDT, FYEKMQ (reference sequence). There are 16 residues in the CDR3. CDR3 sequence (DNA): TGTGCCAGCAGCTTAGTTGCCACGGGGGGGCCAGATACGCAGTATTTT. Translated, it gives CASSLVATGGPDTQYF.

The chain combines TRBV4-3 with TRBJ2-1; 8 bases line up with TRBD2. V shed 1 base and J 4 bases; nucleotides not matched to a gene: 9. CDR1 LGHNA and CDR2 YSLEER come from the germline V gene. The CDR3 spans 17 residues. In nucleotides, the CDR3 is TGCGCCAGCAGCCAAGTTAGCGGGACATATACATACAATGAGCAGTTCTTC. This encodes CASSQVSGTYTYNEQFF.

The chain uses TRBV9 and TRBJ1-6; D perhaps matches TRBD1 (5 bases). Looked up from germline, CDR1 is SGDLS and CDR2 is YYNGEE. This CDR3 has 13 amino acids. V was shortened by 0 bases and J by 10 bases, with 8 bases between the two germline ends. The CDR3 loop reads CASSVGQGSPLHF. CDR3 nucleotides: TGTGCCAGCAGCGTAGGTCAGGGATCACCCCTCCACTTT.

The chain couples TRBV6-5 to TRBJ2-5, with a tentative D call TRBD2 (6 bases). This CDR3 spans 15 amino acids. Trimming removed 1 base at V and 1 base at J, with 10 bases between. CDR1 MNHEY and CDR2 SVGAGI come from the germline V gene. CDR3 coding DNA: TGTGCCAGCAGTTACTTCCGGGGGAGCCAAGAGACCCAGTACTTC. Its protein is CASSYFRGSQETQYF.

The rearrangement links TRBV1 to TRBJ1-3. TRBV1 is an annotated pseudogene. The CDR3 is 15 amino acids. The CDR3: CTSSRGRDSGNAIYF. DNA for the CDR3: TGCACCAGCAGCCGGGGCAGGGACTCTGGAAACGCCATATATTTT.

V is TRBV7-2 and J is TRBJ1-1, with D hard to call. This CDR3 is built from 17 residues. Trimming removed 2 bases from V and 1 base from J, with 17 bases in between. Germline assignment: CDR1 SGHTA and CDR2 FQGNSA. CDR3 region: CASSLTSGVSRNTEAFF. The CDR3 DNA reads TGTGCCAGCAGCTTAACCAGCGGGGTTTCGAGGAACACTGAAGCTTTCTTT.

The J gene is TRBJ1-2, the V gene TRBV7-9; maybe TRBD1 (6 bases). This CDR3 region has 15 residues. V gave up 5 bases and J gave up 2 bases, with 15 bases separating them. The germline gives CDR1 SEHNR, CDR2 FQNEAQ (reference sequence). The CDR3 protein is CASSPRGQLNYGYTF. The DNA for the CDR3 is TGTGCCAGCAGCCCTCGCGGACAGCTAAACTATGGCTACACCTTC.

Concerning this clone itself: This CDR3 is also generated by other DNA sequences in the sample. The rearrangement links TRBV27 to TRBJ1-2, with 9 bases aligning to TRBD1. The CDR3 has 15 residues. CDR1 is MNHEY and CDR2 is SMNVEV in the germline V gene (reference sequence). V was clipped by 0 bases and J by 2 bases; unmatched bases: 1. Here the CDR3 DNA reads TGTGCCAGCAGTTTATCGGGGACAGGGAACTATGGCTACACCTTC. This gives the protein CASSLSGTGNYGYTF.

The chain links TRBV7-8 to TRBJ2-1; 10 nucleotides match TRBD1. This CDR3 spans 18 amino acids. The germline gives CDR1 SGHVS, CDR2 FQNEAQ. The V gene end was trimmed by 3 bases and the J gene end by 6 bases; junction bases not matched to a gene: 14. CDR3 nucleotide sequence: TGTGCCAGCAGCTTGACCGGACTACGGGACAGGGGACCCAATGAGCAGTTCTTC. Amino acids: CASSLTGLRDRGPNEQFF.

V gene TRBV6-5 combines with J gene TRBJ1-1; the D gene is possibly TRBD1 (6 bases). CDR1 is MNHEY and CDR2 is SVGAGI in the germline V gene. The CDR3 extends over 14 amino acids. The V gene lost 1 base and the J gene lost 4 bases, with 10 bases spanning the gap. The CDR3 DNA reads as TGTGCCAGCAGTTACTATGTCAGGGGCACTGAAGCTTTCTTT. This encodes CASSYYVRGTEAFF.

The chain carries TRBV7-9 and TRBJ2-7, with D perhaps matching TRBD2 (6 bases). The CDR3 runs to 12 residues. V lost 5 bases, J lost 3 bases, and 8 bases lay in between. Germline CDR1 and CDR2: SEHNR and FQNEAQ (reference sequence). CDR3 sequence reads: CASSGGNYEQYF. CDR3 bases: TGTGCCAGCAGCGGGGGGAACTACGAGCAGTACTTC.

The V and J genes are TRBV15 and TRBJ2-2; D remains ambiguous. The CDR3 totals 13 residues. The germline V gene encodes CDR1 LNHNV and CDR2 YYDKDF (reference sequence). Trimming shortened V by 0 bases and J by 6 bases, and 5 bases separated the two germline ends. The CDR3 nucleotides read TGTGCCACCAGCAGAGATGAGTCCGGGGAGCTGTTTTTT. The encoded protein is CATSRDESGELFF.

This sequence joins TRBV27 and TRBJ2-1; maybe TRBD1 (6 bases). V was shortened by 8 bases and J by 5 bases, with 19 bases between the two germline ends. This CDR3 spans 15 amino acids. Germline V gene sequence: CDR1 MNHEY, CDR2 SMNVEV (reference sequence). DNA of the CDR3: TGTGCCAGCTCCCTTGGGCAGGGGTCGGACAATGAGCAGTTCTTC. Its translation: CASSLGQGSDNEQFF.

The gene calls are TRBV19 and TRBJ1-6, with 7 nucleotides matching TRBD1. The germline CDR1 and CDR2 sequences are LNHDA and SQIVND (reference sequence). J lost 0 bases, V lost 4 bases, and 9 bases had no gene match. The CDR3 contains 18 residues. CDR3 region: CASSTLDRRGSYNSPLHF. CDR3 nucleotide sequence: TGTGCCAGTAGTACCTTGGACAGGCGAGGCTCCTATAATTCACCCCTCCACTTT.

The chain couples TRBV6-1 to TRBJ2-2; D might be TRBD2 (6 bases). CDR1 is MNHNS and CDR2 is SASEGT in the germline V gene. The CDR3 loop spans 18 amino acids. Trimming took off 3 bases at V and 4 bases at J, with 21 bases between the two ends. In DNA, the CDR3 is TGTGCCAGCAGTGAGGGGGGACCTTACTTAGATTCCACCGGGGAGCTGTTTTTT. Its translation: CASSEGGPYLDSTGELFF.

This clone is medium-sized. This chain uses TRBV10-3 with TRBJ1-3, with 7 bases fitting TRBD1. Germline V gene data show CDR1 as ENHRY and CDR2 as SYGVKD. Trimming removed 4 bases from V and 4 bases from J; junction bases left unmatched: 4. The CDR3 is 14 amino acids. CDR3 DNA: TGTGCCATCAGTGCCGGGACAGAAGGAAACACCATATATTTT. Protein: CAISAGTEGNTIYF.

The chain combines TRBV9 with TRBJ1-2; 7 bases fit TRBD1. The germline CDR1 and CDR2 sequences are SGDLS and YYNGEE. The CDR3 is 18 residues long. With 0 bases clipped from V and 0 bases from J, the junction kept 11 bases outside the gene matches. DNA for the CDR3: TGTGCCAGCAGCGTAGTCGACGACAGGGACCCGACTAACTATGGCTACACCTTC. Translating it yields CASSVVDDRDPTNYGYTF.

The genes are TRBV9 and TRBJ1-1; D is possibly TRBD1 (6 bases). Trimming took off 0 bases at V and 4 bases at J, with 7 bases between the two ends. Germline V CDR1 and CDR2: SGDLS, YYNGEE. The CDR3 length is 13 residues. The CDR3 protein is CASSVGGLTEAFF. The CDR3 nucleotides read TGTGCCAGCAGCGTAGGGGGGCTCACTGAAGCTTTCTTT.

This chain uses TRBV19 with TRBJ2-1; D may be TRBD1 (6 bases). Germline-derived CDR1 and CDR2 are LNHDA and SQIVND (reference sequence). This CDR3 has 14 residues. Trimming stripped 4 bases from V and 6 bases from J, with 13 bases between. The CDR3 nucleotides are TGTGCCAGTAGTACCGTACAAGGGGGCAATGAGCAGTTCTTC. Its protein is CASSTVQGGNEQFF.

The chain uses TRBV28 and TRBJ2-7, with 7 bases identical to TRBD2. The J segment lost 5 bases and the V segment lost 0 bases, leaving 7 bases of the junction unmatched. The CDR3 extends over 15 amino acids. Germline loops: CDR1 MDHEN, CDR2 SYDVKM. CDR3 DNA sequence: TGTGCCAGCAGTTTATGGGTGGGGGGGTTGGACGAGCAGTACTTC. Its protein is CASSLWVGGLDEQYF.

The rearrangement uses TRBV13 and TRBJ1-2; D gene ambiguous. This CDR3 region has 13 residues. Germline CDR1 PRHDT, CDR2 FYEKMQ (reference sequence). V was clipped by 0 bases and J by 3 bases, with 5 bases between them. In DNA form, the CDR3 reads TGTGCCAGCAGCTTAGGGGACTACTATGGCTACACCTTC. Translated, it gives CASSLGDYYGYTF.

This chain's CDR3 is CASSATGFYSNQPQHF. CDR3 nucleotides: TGTGCCAGCAGCGCGACAGGTTTCTATAGCAATCAGCCCCAGCATTTT. The chain is built from TRBV5-8 and TRBJ1-5; D perhaps matches TRBD1 (6 bases). Germline CDR1 is SGHTS and CDR2 is YDEGEE. V gave up 4 bases and J gave up 0 bases, with 14 bases separating them. This CDR3 has 16 residues.

The chain employs TRBV2 and TRBJ2-3, with 15 bases aligning to TRBD2. Trimming took 5 bases from V and 11 from J; bases not matched to a gene: 11. From germline, CDR1 is SNHLY and CDR2 FYNNEI. The CDR3 contains 16 residues. The CDR3 reads CASSRGLAGGPRGQYF. CDR3 DNA sequence: TGTGCCAGCAGTCGGGGACTAGCGGGGGGCCCGCGAGGGCAGTATTTT.

This clone was detected once. The chain is built from TRBV30 and TRBJ2-7, with D possibly matching TRBD1 (6 bases). The CDR3 length is 13 residues. Germline V gene sequence: CDR1 GTSNPN, CDR2 SVGIG (reference sequence). V lost 5 bases, J lost 6 bases, and 17 bases lay in between. Here the CDR3 DNA reads TGTGCCTGGGAACAGGGCAGCTCGGGCGAGCAGTACTTC. It codes for CAWEQGSSGEQYF.

This rearrangement joins TRBV7-9 to TRBJ1-1; no definite D call. The CDR3 spans 13 residues. The ends were cut back, 5 bases at V and 6 bases at J, with 13 bases in the middle. Germline V gene data show CDR1 as SEHNR and CDR2 as FQNEAQ (reference sequence). CDR3 nucleotides: TGTGCCAGCAGCCCCGGGGTCCGGCCTGAAGCTTTCTTT. Translation gives CASSPGVRPEAFF.

This clone was seen a single time. V is TRBV12-5 and J is TRBJ2-7; no firm D call. Trimming shortened V by 5 bases and J by 2 bases, and 19 bases separated the two germline ends. This CDR3 spans 16 amino acids. Germline CDR1 and CDR2: LGHNT and FRNRAP. DNA of the CDR3: TGTGCTAGTGGTCCGACCTGGGCAGCTGATACCTACGAGCAGTACTTC. As protein: CASGPTWAADTYEQYF.

The rearrangement joins TRBV9 to TRBJ2-2; D might be TRBD1 (6 bases). Germline lookup yields CDR1 SGDLS and CDR2 YYNGEE. Trimming took 1 base from V and 0 from J, leaving 19 bases between them. The CDR3 loop spans 19 amino acids. The CDR3 loop is CASSVRGSAAPSNTGELFF. The CDR3 DNA reads TGTGCCAGCAGCGTAAGGGGGAGTGCAGCCCCTTCGAACACCGGGGAGCTGTTTTTT.

This chain connects TRBV28 to TRBJ2-7; tentatively, D is TRBD1 (5 bases). The CDR3 consists of 15 residues. Looked up from germline, CDR1 is MDHEN and CDR2 is SYDVKM. The V gene lost 6 bases and the J gene lost 1 base, with 16 bases spanning the gap. CDR3 in DNA: TGTGCCAGCAGCGAACGGCAAGACAGATCCTACGAGCAGTACTTC. It translates to CASSERQDRSYEQYF.

This chain uses TRBV7-9 with TRBJ2-1, with 7 bases fitting TRBD2. The CDR3 has 17 amino acids. From germline, CDR1 is SEHNR and CDR2 FQNEAQ (reference sequence). The ends lost 1 base at V and 9 bases at J; junction bases unmatched: 15. Here the CDR3 reads CASSLGIDREEKGEQFF. The CDR3 coding sequence is TGTGCCAGCAGCTTAGGGATTGACCGGGAGGAGAAGGGTGAGCAGTTCTTC.